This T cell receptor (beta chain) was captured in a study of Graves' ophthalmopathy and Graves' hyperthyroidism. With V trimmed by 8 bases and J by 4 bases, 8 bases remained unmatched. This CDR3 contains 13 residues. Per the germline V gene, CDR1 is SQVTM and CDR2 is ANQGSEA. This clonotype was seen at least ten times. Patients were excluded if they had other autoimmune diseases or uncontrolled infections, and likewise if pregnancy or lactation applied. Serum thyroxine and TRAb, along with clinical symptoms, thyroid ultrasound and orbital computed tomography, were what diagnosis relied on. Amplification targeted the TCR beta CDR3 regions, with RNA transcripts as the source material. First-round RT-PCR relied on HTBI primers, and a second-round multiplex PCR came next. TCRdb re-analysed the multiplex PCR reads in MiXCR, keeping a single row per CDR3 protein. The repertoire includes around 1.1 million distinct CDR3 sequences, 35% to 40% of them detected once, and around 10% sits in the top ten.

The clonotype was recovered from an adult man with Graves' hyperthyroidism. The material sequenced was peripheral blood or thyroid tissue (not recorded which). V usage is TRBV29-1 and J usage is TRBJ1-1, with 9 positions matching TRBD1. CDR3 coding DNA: TGCAGCATCATGGACAGGGGAGGCACTGAAGCTTTCTTT. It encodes CSIMDRGGTEAFF.